The 30 T cell receptor beta chains listed next were all sequenced from one sample in a study of blood T cell repertoires in COVID-19 (TCRdb year 2020). Library creation used the immunoSEQ multiplex PCR assay. TCRdb carries this immuneACCESS record with in-frame sequences only. Its versions omit some clonotypes, under half of them owing to an unresolved V gene in the studies checked, with the rest unexplained. The sample table lists about 17,000 clones, roughly 75% of them with a count of one. The ten largest clones add up to around a fifth of the sample. The material sequenced was peripheral blood. The receptors originated from a man aged 55 to 70 with active or convalescent COVID-19.

The genes are TRBV6-6 and TRBJ1-1; D unresolved. This CDR3 region has 13 residues. Trimming removed 6 bases from V and 3 bases from J, with 11 bases in between. Germline CDR1 and CDR2: MNHNY and SVGAGI (reference sequence). The CDR3 loop is CASSLQVDTEAFF. The CDR3 nucleotides are TGTGCCAGCAGCCTCCAGGTGGACACTGAAGCTTTCTTT.

In this sample, this clone turned up a few times. This chain joins TRBV29-1 and TRBJ1-1; D remains ambiguous. In germline, CDR1 is SQVTM, CDR2 ANQGSEA. This CDR3 has 13 amino acids. V shed 7 bases and J shed 3 bases, with 15 bases lying between them. CDR3 in DNA: TGCAGCGGCATGACCCCGGAGGACACTGAAGCTTTCTTT. The encoded protein is CSGMTPEDTEAFF.

This clone was seen a few times. V gene TRBV19 combines with J gene TRBJ1-4, with 10 positions matching TRBD1. The CDR3 extends over 16 amino acids. In germline, CDR1 is LNHDA, CDR2 SQIVND (reference sequence). Trimming removed 5 bases from V and 8 bases from J; junction bases left unmatched: 11. CDR3 region: CASSPRTGGRGEKLFF. The CDR3 DNA reads TGTGCCAGTAGTCCTCGGACAGGGGGTCGAGGGGAAAAACTGTTTTTT.

This chain links TRBV28 with TRBJ2-6; D may be TRBD1 (6 bases). Per germline, CDR1 MDHEN and CDR2 SYDVKM. The V end lost 3 bases, the J end lost 1 base, and 19 bases lay between the germline ends. CDR3 length: 19 amino acids. CDR3 sequence: CASSFRQGLGGSGANVLTF. CDR3 sequence (DNA): TGTGCCAGCAGTTTTAGGCAGGGCCTAGGGGGTTCTGGGGCCAACGTCCTGACTTTC.

The rearrangement links TRBV28 to TRBJ1-6; TRBD1 might be the D (6 bases). V was pared by 2 bases and J by 13 bases, with 9 bases between. The germline gives CDR1 MDHEN, CDR2 SYDVKM. CDR3 size: 12 residues. The CDR3 spells CASSLNRDPLHF. The CDR3 DNA is TGTGCCAGCAGTTTAAACAGGGATCCCCTCCACTTT.

This chain uses TRBV5-1 with TRBJ2-3, with a tentative D call TRBD1 (5 bases). The CDR3 length is 14 residues. Trimming removed 5 bases at V and 6 bases at J, with 16 bases between. In germline, CDR1 is SGHRS, CDR2 YFSETQ. CDR3 nucleotides: TGCGCCAGCAGTCCGACAGTGCTGGGGGATACGCAGTATTTT. Translated: CASSPTVLGDTQYF.

This clone appeared a single time. CDR3: CASLPRTDTQYF. The CDR3 DNA reads as TGTGCCAGCCTTCCTCGCACAGATACGCAGTATTTT. The V call is TRBV12-3 or TRBV12-4, the J call TRBJ2-3; D is unresolved. The CDR3 extends over 12 amino acids. Trimming took 8 bases from V and 1 from J, leaving 7 bases between them.

This chain joins TRBV6-5 and TRBJ1-1; D may be TRBD1 (6 bases). V gave up 6 bases and J gave up 0 bases, with 11 bases separating them. This CDR3 contains 14 residues. Germline V lookup: CDR1 MNHEY, CDR2 SVGAGI. For the CDR3, the DNA is TGTGCCAGCAGATCAGGGGATATGAACACTGAAGCTTTCTTT. This gives the protein CASRSGDMNTEAFF.

This clone was detected once. V gene TRBV2 combines with J gene TRBJ1-2; 7 bases line up with TRBD1. Germline trimming cut 2 bases from V and 2 bases from J; bases unmatched to any gene: 5. Germline V gene data show CDR1 as SNHLY and CDR2 as FYNNEI. The CDR3 contains 15 residues. The CDR3: CASSEYRGRNYGYTF. CDR3 in DNA: TGTGCCAGCAGTGAATACAGGGGTAGGAACTATGGCTACACCTTC.

The chain's CDR3 is CASSYIPGNNSPLHF. CDR3 sequence (DNA): TGTGCCAGCAGCTACATCCCAGGGAATAATTCACCCCTCCACTTT. The J gene is TRBJ1-6, the V gene TRBV11-3; D is possibly TRBD1 (5 bases). CDR3 length: 15 amino acids. CDR1 and CDR2 from the germline V gene are SGHNT and YENEEA. Between the trimmed V and J ends, which lost 4 bases and 5 bases, there was a span of 12 bases.

The chain links TRBV11-2 to TRBJ1-2, with D perhaps TRBD1 (5 bases). V was shortened by 11 bases and J by 4 bases, with 14 bases between the two germline ends. Germline loops: CDR1 SGHAT, CDR2 FQNNGV. The CDR3 runs to 12 residues. CDR3 DNA: TGTGCCTCTTTCCAGCAGGGCTATGGCTACACCTTC. Translated, it gives CASFQQGYGYTF.

The genes are TRBV5-6 and TRBJ2-5; 8 bases agree with TRBD1. Trimming cost V 4 bases and J 5 bases; bases outside gene matches: 13. Germline V gives CDR1 SGHDT, CDR2 YYEEEE. The CDR3 has 16 amino acids. The DNA for the CDR3 is TGTGCCAGCAGCACGGACTCCGGACAGGGTTGGGAGACCCAGTACTTC. It is translated as CASSTDSGQGWETQYF.

The chain employs TRBV24-1 and TRBJ2-1; D possibly corresponds to TRBD1 (9 bases). Germline V gene lookup returns CDR1 KGHDR and CDR2 SFDVKD. V was cut by 4 bases and J by 7 bases, with 22 bases left in between. The CDR3 is 17 amino acids. CDR3 bases: TGTGCCACCAGTGAGTACAGGGGGCGCGGGAGGCGGAATGAGCAGTTCTTC. Translated: CATSEYRGRGRRNEQFF.

This chain links TRBV19 with TRBJ2-7, with 9 bases fitting TRBD1. Losses at the gene ends were 0 bases for V and 1 base for J; bases not matched to a gene: 13. Per the germline V gene, CDR1 is LNHDA and CDR2 is SQIVND (reference sequence). The CDR3 contains 19 residues. The CDR3 spells CASSIDALHGTGFSYEQYF. CDR3 DNA: TGTGCCAGTAGTATAGATGCCCTACATGGGACAGGGTTTTCCTACGAGCAGTACTTC.

The chain carries TRBV18 and TRBJ2-7; 7 bases match TRBD1. Trimming cost V 3 bases and J 3 bases; bases outside gene matches: 2. This CDR3 contains 13 residues. CDR1 KGHSH and CDR2 LQKENI come from the germline V gene. CDR3 residues: CASSPDRDYEQYF. The CDR3 DNA reads TGTGCCAGCTCACCCGACAGGGACTACGAGCAGTACTTC.

This chain uses TRBV12-3 or TRBV12-4 with TRBJ1-2; 10 nucleotides match TRBD1. This CDR3 comprises 13 residues. V gave up 4 bases and J gave up 8 bases; unmatched junction bases: 4. In DNA, the CDR3 is TGTGCCAGCAGTTGGACAGGGGGACGGGGCTACACCTTC. Protein sequence: CASSWTGGRGYTF.

CDR3: CASSYTGLAVQPQHF. CDR3 DNA sequence: TGTGCCAGCAGCTATACGGGGTTAGCTGTTCAGCCCCAGCATTTT. The gene calls are TRBV7-2 and TRBJ1-5, with D unclear. Between the trimmed V and J ends, which lost 4 bases and 6 bases, there was a span of 16 bases. This CDR3 spans 15 amino acids. Germline values: CDR1 SGHTA, CDR2 FQGNSA.

A single count supports this clone. This chain uses TRBV27 with TRBJ1-1; unclear D gene. The CDR3 runs 14 residues. CDR1 MNHEY and CDR2 SMNVEV come from the germline V gene (reference sequence). V lost 0 bases, J lost 5 bases, and 10 bases lay in between. CDR3 sequence reads: CASSLSIITTEAFF. CDR3 nucleotide sequence: TGTGCCAGCAGTTTATCGATCATAACAACTGAAGCTTTCTTT.

This rearrangement joins TRBV3-1 (or the pseudogene TRBV3-2) to TRBJ2-1, with TRBD2 identical over 8 bases. The CDR3 extends over 13 amino acids. Germline loops: CDR1 LGHDT, CDR2 YNNKEL (reference sequence). Trimming removed 4 bases from V and 12 bases from J; junction bases left unmatched: 8. CDR3 amino acids: CASSPGGRLSQFF. Here the CDR3 DNA reads TGTGCCAGCAGCCCCGGCGGGAGGCTTTCGCAGTTCTTC.

This clone came up once. V usage is TRBV28 and J usage is TRBJ2-7; possible D gene TRBD1, 5 bases. The V end lost 6 bases, the J end lost 2 bases, and 11 bases lay between the germline ends. Looked up from germline, CDR1 is MDHEN and CDR2 is SYDVKM. This CDR3 spans 13 amino acids. CDR3: CASRVDTTYEQYF. The CDR3, as DNA: TGTGCCAGCAGGGTGGACACGACCTACGAGCAGTACTTC.

This clone was found once. The CDR3 loop is CASSPEPGQGGEKLFF. Here the CDR3 DNA reads TGTGCCAGCAGCCCCGAACCGGGACAGGGGGGTGAAAAACTGTTTTTT. The chain is built from TRBV5-4 and TRBJ1-4; 11 bases fit TRBD1. V trimming: 4 bases; J trimming: 7 bases; junction bases outside the gene matches: 9. This CDR3 is 16 amino acids long. Germline-derived CDR1 and CDR2 are SGHNT and YYREEE (reference sequence).

The V call is TRBV3-1 (or the pseudogene TRBV3-2), the J call TRBJ2-7, with D possibly TRBD1 on 5 matching bases. CDR1 and CDR2 from the germline V gene are LGHDT and YNNKEL (reference sequence). The V end lost 4 bases, the J end lost 7 bases, and 11 bases lay between the germline ends. The CDR3 sequence is 12 residues long. CDR3 protein: CASSLRRTEQYF. The CDR3 nucleotides read TGTGCCAGCAGCCTTCGCCGGACAGAGCAGTACTTC.

The chain combines TRBV30 with TRBJ1-5; D remains unclear. The V gene lost 0 bases and the J gene lost 3 bases, with 6 bases spanning the gap. Germline loops: CDR1 GTSNPN, CDR2 SVGIG (reference sequence). This CDR3 region has 13 residues. The CDR3 DNA follows: TGTGCCTGGAGTGTACAAAACAATCAGCCCCAGCATTTT. Its protein product is CAWSVQNNQPQHF.

V usage is TRBV9 and J usage is TRBJ1-1; D is undetermined. Per the germline V gene, CDR1 is SGDLS and CDR2 is YYNGEE. Trimming took off 4 bases at V and 2 bases at J, with 12 bases between the two ends. There are 14 residues in the CDR3. The CDR3 reads CASSSDYFNTEAFF. In nucleotides, the CDR3 is TGTGCCAGCAGCTCAGACTACTTCAACACTGAAGCTTTCTTT. The full variable domain, with the rest looked up from reference TRBV9 and TRBJ1-1, is DSGVTQTPKHLITATGQRVTLRCSPRSGDLSVYWYQQSLDQGLQFLIQYYNGEERAKGNILERFSAQQFPDLHSELNLSSLELGDSALYFCASSSDYFNTEAFFGQGTRLTVV.

This clone is large in the sample. The chain couples TRBV19 to TRBJ2-7; D may be TRBD1 (5 bases). CDR1 and CDR2 (germline): LNHDA, SQIVND (reference sequence). Trimming removed 4 bases at V and 6 bases at J, with 16 bases between. CDR3 size: 14 residues. CDR3: CASSNWGGLLEQYF. CDR3 nucleotides: TGTGCCAGTAGTAACTGGGGCGGTCTTCTCGAGCAGTACTTC.

The rearrangement joins TRBV12-3 or TRBV12-4 to TRBJ1-6, with 8 bases matching TRBD1. V was pared by 10 bases and J by 11 bases, with 10 bases of the junction left unmatched. The CDR3 consists of 13 residues. This CDR3 reads CATWAGGKTPLHF. The CDR3 nucleotides read TGTGCCACCTGGGCAGGGGGCAAAACACCCCTCCACTTT.

The chain uses TRBV5-1 and TRBJ1-1, with D possibly matching TRBD1 (6 bases). The germline CDR1 and CDR2 sequences are SGHRS and YFSETQ. V was trimmed by 0 bases and J by 1 base, leaving 10 bases between them. The CDR3 totals 15 residues. DNA of the CDR3: TGCGCCAGCAGCTTGGCATTGGGACAGAACACTGAAGCTTTCTTT. This codes for CASSLALGQNTEAFF.

The CDR3 reads CASSFGTGPFFSGNTIYF. The CDR3 DNA reads TGTGCCAGCAGCTTCGGGACAGGGCCTTTTTTCTCTGGAAACACCATATATTTT. This chain joins TRBV5-4 and TRBJ1-3; 9 nucleotides agree with TRBD1. The ends lost 2 bases at V and 0 bases at J; junction bases unmatched: 9. CDR1 and CDR2 (germline): SGHNT, YYREEE (reference sequence). This CDR3 spans 18 amino acids.

The J gene is TRBJ2-7, the V gene TRBV11-2; 8 bases line up with TRBD2. CDR1 SGHAT and CDR2 FQNNGV come from the germline V gene. The J segment lost 0 bases and the V segment lost 7 bases, leaving 5 bases of the junction unmatched. The CDR3 consists of 14 residues. The CDR3 loop is CASTSSGSSYEQYF. CDR3 bases: TGTGCCAGCACCTCAAGCGGGAGCTCCTACGAGCAGTACTTC.

This chain joins TRBV11-3 and TRBJ1-1, with 9 bases that match TRBD1. Germline V CDR1 and CDR2: SGHNT, YENEEA. The V and J ends lost 3 bases and 4 bases, in that order; junction bases with no gene match: 6. This CDR3 contains 15 residues. CDR3 DNA sequence: TGTGCCAGCAGCTTCGCGGGACAGGGTCGCACTGAAGCTTTCTTT. It yields the protein CASSFAGQGRTEAFF. The variable domain in full, completed from reference TRBV11-3 and TRBJ1-1, reads EAGVVQSPRYKIIEKKQPVAFWCNPISGHNTLYWYLQNLGQGPELLIRYENEEAVDDSQLPKDRFSAERLKGVDSTLKIQPAELGDSAVYLCASSFAGQGRTEAFFGQGTRLTVV.